A single sample gave rise to the 28 T cell receptor beta chains below, sequenced in a study of T cells in Graves' hyperthyroidism and ophthalmopathy. Researchers amplified the TCR beta CDR3 regions from RNA transcripts. First-round RT-PCR targeting the TCR CDR3 was performed with the HTBI primer set. Via MiXCR, TCRdb re-called the multiplex PCR reads, giving one row per CDR3 protein. Here the sample spans under 600,000 distinct CDR3 sequences, more than 15% being singletons. Specimen: blood. These receptors came from a woman aged 40 to 50 with Graves' ophthalmopathy.

The rearrangement uses TRBV6-1 and TRBJ2-3; 11 bases agree with TRBD2. Germline V gene lookup returns CDR1 MNHNS and CDR2 SASEGT. The junction had 9 bases not matched to a gene; V was cut back by 3 bases and J by 4 bases. This CDR3 region has 17 residues. The chain's CDR3 is CASSEALAGGGSDTQYF. The CDR3 nucleotides read TGTGCCAGCAGTGAGGCGCTAGCGGGGGGCGGATCAGATACGCAGTATTTT.

The sample holds many counts of this clonotype. The chain joins TRBV3-1 to TRBJ1-2; possibly TRBD1 for D (6 bases). Trimming shortened V by 1 base and J by 4 bases, and 7 bases separated the two germline ends. The CDR3 has 13 amino acids. Per the germline V gene, CDR1 is LGHDT and CDR2 is YNNKEL (reference sequence). CDR3 sequence reads: CASSQGQVYGYTF. Written as DNA, the CDR3 is TGTGCCAGCAGCCAAGGACAGGTCTATGGCTACACCTTC. Drawing the rest from reference TRBV3-1 and TRBJ1-2, the complete variable domain is DTAVSQTPKYLVTQMGNDKSIKCEQNLGHDTMYWYKQDSKKFLKIMFSYNNKELIINETVPNRFSPKSPDKAHLNLHINSLELGDSAVYFCASSQGQVYGYTFGSGTRLTVV.

In this sample, this clonotype turned up many times. The chain recombines TRBV28 with TRBJ2-3; 7 nucleotides match TRBD1. Trimming cost V 6 bases and J 1 base; bases outside gene matches: 7. Germline V gene lookup returns CDR1 MDHEN and CDR2 SYDVKM. This CDR3 is 15 amino acids long. CDR3 sequence reads: CASSLPGQRTDTQYF. The CDR3 DNA reads as TGTGCCAGCAGCCTCCCGGGACAGCGCACAGATACGCAGTATTTT.

This clonotype was seen only a few times. This chain uses TRBV27 with TRBJ1-4; the D gene is possibly TRBD1 (5 bases). Germline CDR1 MNHEY, CDR2 SMNVEV (reference sequence). Trimming took off 5 bases at V and 3 bases at J, with 16 bases between the two ends. This CDR3 has 16 residues. Here the CDR3 reads CASSPNLDTSNEKLFF. The CDR3 DNA sequence: TGTGCCAGCAGTCCCAACCTGGACACCTCTAATGAAAAACTGTTTTTT.

This chain joins TRBV3-1 and TRBJ2-5; D may be TRBD1 or TRBD2 (6 bases each). CDR1 and CDR2 from the germline V gene are LGHDT and YNNKEL (reference sequence). Trimming removed 0 bases from V and 4 bases from J, with 12 bases in between. The CDR3 spans 15 residues. This chain's CDR3 is CASSQERGRSETQYF. The CDR3 nucleotides are TGTGCCAGCAGCCAAGAAAGGGGGAGGTCAGAGACCCAGTACTTC.

This clonotype was observed a single time. Its ends do not fully match the called genes, so a read error is possible. The chain is built from TRBV6-5 and TRBJ1-1, with D unresolved. Germline V lookup: CDR1 MNHEY, CDR2 SVGAGI. The CDR3 covers 13 residues. The CDR3 bases are TGTGCCAGCATTAGATATTTGAACACTGGAGCTTTCTTT. Translated: CASIRYLNTGAFF.

This clonotype was observed a handful of times. V and J are TRBV11-2 and TRBJ2-4; 10 nucleotides agree with TRBD2. Germline lookup yields CDR1 SGHAT and CDR2 FQNNGV. The CDR3 extends over 20 amino acids. Trimming cost V 5 bases and J 0 bases; bases outside gene matches: 16. CDR3 region: CASSPRLAGFTSQAKNIQYF. CDR3 nucleotide sequence: TGTGCCAGCAGCCCTAGACTAGCGGGCTTTACTTCCCAAGCCAAAAACATTCAGTACTTC.

The sample holds a few counts of this clonotype. The chain joins TRBV28 to TRBJ1-1; TRBD1 agrees at 7 bases. V lost 2 bases, J lost 4 bases, and 7 bases stayed unmatched. The CDR3 is made up of 15 amino acids. From germline, CDR1 is MDHEN and CDR2 SYDVKM. The CDR3 DNA reads TGTGCCAGCAGTTTAGAGCAGGGGGTCGCCACTGAAGCTTTCTTT. It specifies CASSLEQGVATEAFF.

This clonotype occurred a few times. The rearrangement uses TRBV28 and TRBJ2-1, with 11 bases matching TRBD1. Trimming removed 5 bases from V and 3 bases from J; junction bases left unmatched: 6. The V gene's germline CDR1 is MDHEN and CDR2 SYDVKM. The CDR3 spans 16 residues. The CDR3 is CASSSLGTGGYNEQFF. In nucleotides, the CDR3 is TGTGCCAGCAGTAGCCTAGGGACAGGGGGCTACAATGAGCAGTTCTTC.

About this clonotype: A much bigger clone sits one base away, suggesting this may be a read error. The rearrangement uses TRBV11-2 and TRBJ2-3; D remains ambiguous. This CDR3 has 15 amino acids. Germline V gives CDR1 SGHAT, CDR2 FQNNGV. V was shortened by 2 bases and J by 4 bases, with 13 bases between the two germline ends. The CDR3 nucleotides read TGTGCCAGCAGCTTAAGACACACTACGGCAGATACGCAGTATTTT. Amino acid sequence: CASSLRHTTADTQYF.

V and J are TRBV13 and TRBJ2-6; no definite D call. The V gene lost 3 bases and the J gene lost 1 base, with 10 bases spanning the gap. The CDR3 length is 16 residues. In germline, CDR1 is PRHDT, CDR2 FYEKMQ (reference sequence). CDR3 nucleotide sequence: TGTGCCAGCAGCTTTTGGGGAAGATCTGGGGCCAACGTCCTGACTTTC. This gives the protein CASSFWGRSGANVLTF.

This clonotype showed up many times. V and J are TRBV4-1 and TRBJ2-1; D remains unclear. CDR1 is MGHRA, CDR2 YSYEKL, per germline. V was cut by 1 base and J by 0 bases, with 10 bases left in between. CDR3 size: 16 residues. CDR3 coding DNA: TGCGCCAGCAGCCAAGCTGACTTATTCTCCTACAATGAGCAGTTCTTC. Translation gives CASSQADLFSYNEQFF.

This clonotype has only a few counts. The V gene is TRBV5-1, the J gene TRBJ1-2; D is perhaps TRBD1 (6 bases). V was shortened by 4 bases and J by 6 bases, with 19 bases between the two germline ends. Germline V gene sequence: CDR1 SGHRS, CDR2 YFSETQ. CDR3 size: 15 residues. Here the CDR3 reads CASSPGITGPDGYTF. As DNA, the CDR3 is TGCGCCAGCAGCCCGGGGATAACAGGGCCTGATGGCTACACCTTC.

This clonotype was seen a handful of times. The chain recombines TRBV27 with TRBJ2-2; D call uncertain. V was trimmed by 5 bases and J by 7 bases, leaving 8 bases between them. The CDR3 spans 12 residues. Germline V CDR1 and CDR2: MNHEY, SMNVEV (reference sequence). The CDR3 spells CASSPYGGELFF. CDR3 sequence (DNA): TGTGCCAGCAGTCCCTACGGCGGGGAGCTGTTTTTT.

V is TRBV20-1 and J is TRBJ1-1, with 9 bases fitting TRBD1. Losses at the gene ends were 6 bases for V and 4 bases for J; bases not matched to a gene: 9. The CDR3 is made up of 14 amino acids. Germline V gives CDR1 DFQATT, CDR2 SNEGSKA (reference sequence). Written as DNA, the CDR3 is TGCAGTGCCCCCGGGACAGGGTGGTCCACTGAAGCTTTCTTT. This gives the protein CSAPGTGWSTEAFF.

This clonotype has a count of ten or more. V usage is TRBV2 and J usage is TRBJ2-2; a possible D gene is TRBD1 (5 bases). Germline V CDR1 and CDR2: SNHLY, FYNNEI. The CDR3 has 16 amino acids. V lost 7 bases and J lost 5, with 20 bases in between. The CDR3 DNA follows: TGTGCCAGCAACCCTCAGGGTAGTTTATCGACCGGGGAGCTGTTTTTT. It translates to CASNPQGSLSTGELFF.

This chain connects TRBV19 to TRBJ2-1; the match to TRBD2 covers 7 bases. The germline CDR1 and CDR2 sequences are LNHDA and SQIVND (reference sequence). V was clipped by 1 base and J by 5 bases; unmatched bases: 11. This CDR3 has 17 residues. In DNA, the CDR3 is TGTGCCAGTAGTATAGGTTGGGGGGGGGTCAGGGACAATGAGCAGTTCTTC. Amino acids: CASSIGWGGVRDNEQFF. Full variable domain (remainder filled in from reference TRBV19 and TRBJ2-1): DGGITQSPKYLFRKEGQNVTLSCEQNLNHDAMYWYRQDPGQGLRLIYYSQIVNDFQKGDIAEGYSVSREKKESFPLTVTSAQKNPTAFYLCASSIGWGGVRDNEQFFGPGTRLTVL.

The chain is built from TRBV7-8 and TRBJ2-2, with 7 bases aligning to TRBD1. CDR1 and CDR2 from the germline V gene are SGHVS and FQNEAQ. V trimming: 1 base; J trimming: 7 bases; junction bases outside the gene matches: 6. CDR3 length equals 15 residues. The CDR3: CASSLEGTAYGELFF. The CDR3 DNA reads as TGTGCCAGCAGCTTAGAAGGGACAGCCTACGGGGAGCTGTTTTTT.

Only a few counts were recorded for this clonotype. Here the CDR3 DNA reads TGTGCCAGCTTGGGCGGGTTGAGCTCTGGGGCCAACGTCCTGACTTTC. It is translated as CASLGGLSSGANVLTF. The chain is built from TRBV6-1 and TRBJ2-6; possibly TRBD2 for D (5 bases). This CDR3 has 16 residues. Germline CDR1 reads MNHNS; CDR2 reads SASEGT. V dropped 8 bases and J dropped 0 bases, with 14 bases sitting between them.

V and J are TRBV15 and TRBJ1-5; weak D call: TRBD1 (5 bases). V lost 4 bases to trimming and J lost 0 bases, with 34 bases between them. The germline CDR1 and CDR2 sequences are LNHNV and YYDKDF (reference sequence). The CDR3 length is 23 residues. The CDR3: CATSTPGGAPGGVQKYSNQPQHF. The CDR3 coding sequence is TGTGCCACCAGCACTCCCGGCGGGGCGCCTGGAGGGGTGCAGAAGTATAGCAATCAGCCCCAGCATTTT.

Concerning this clonotype itself: Possible read error: a much larger clone is one base away. The J gene is TRBJ1-2, the V gene TRBV20-1; 8 nucleotides match TRBD1. The V gene's germline CDR1 is DFQATT and CDR2 SNEGSKA (reference sequence). This CDR3 is 13 amino acids long. In DNA form, the CDR3 reads TGCAGTGCCCGACAGGGGCTAAACTCTGGCTACACCTTC. This gives the protein CSARQGLNSGYTF.

This clonotype was observed a few times. V and J are TRBV4-1 and TRBJ1-1; TRBD1 agrees at 7 bases. From germline, CDR1 is MGHRA and CDR2 YSYEKL. The CDR3 totals 13 residues. Losses at the gene ends were 4 bases for V and 6 bases for J; bases not matched to a gene: 5. The CDR3 DNA sequence: TGCGCCAGCAGCCCAACAGGGGTGGCTGAAGCTTTCTTT. The encoded protein is CASSPTGVAEAFF.

The chain couples TRBV28 to TRBJ1-6, with 10 nucleotides matching TRBD1. CDR3 length: 14 residues. Trimming removed 6 bases from V and 7 bases from J; junction bases left unmatched: 3. Germline-derived CDR1 and CDR2 are MDHEN and SYDVKM. Here the CDR3 DNA reads TGTGCCAGCAGGGGGGACAGGGGAAATTCACCCCTCCACTTT. Translated: CASRGDRGNSPLHF.

This clonotype was picked up many times. This chain joins TRBV20-1 and TRBJ2-5, with D perhaps assigned TRBD1 or TRBD2 (5 bases each). V lost 1 base to trimming and J lost 4 bases, with 10 bases between them. The CDR3 runs 13 residues. Germline CDR1 and CDR2: DFQATT and SNEGSKA (reference sequence). In DNA, the CDR3 is TGCAGTGCTAGAGTGGGGACGAGAGAGACCCAGTACTTC. It translates to CSARVGTRETQYF.

This clonotype was observed at least ten times. V and J are TRBV20-1 and TRBJ2-5; TRBD2 aligns across 11 bases. The CDR3 loop spans 18 amino acids. Germline trimming cut 0 bases from V and 1 base from J; bases unmatched to any gene: 10. Per germline, CDR1 DFQATT and CDR2 SNEGSKA (reference sequence). The CDR3 DNA is TGCAGTGCTAGAGATTGGACCGGGACTAGCGGACCCCAAGAGACCCAGTACTTC. This gives the protein CSARDWTGTSGPQETQYF.

This clonotype is a singleton in its sample. This chain joins TRBV28 and TRBJ2-3; a weak D match, TRBD2 (5 bases). Trimming stripped 1 base from V and 0 bases from J, with 11 bases between. The germline V gene encodes CDR1 MDHEN and CDR2 SYDVKM. The CDR3 totals 16 residues. The CDR3 here is CASSLSRTRSTDTQYF. Written as DNA, the CDR3 is TGTGCCAGCAGTTTATCACGGACTCGAAGCACAGATACGCAGTATTTT.

This clonotype was seen a handful of times. The rearrangement uses TRBV2 and TRBJ1-4; D possibly corresponds to TRBD1 (6 bases). Germline V gene lookup returns CDR1 SNHLY and CDR2 FYNNEI. The ends were cut back, 3 bases at V and 9 bases at J, with 8 bases in the middle. The CDR3 has 12 residues. In nucleotides, the CDR3 is TGTGCCAGCAGTGAGGACAGTCAAAAACTGTTTTTT. Translation gives CASSEDSQKLFF. Filled out from reference TRBV2 and TRBJ1-4, the complete variable domain reads EPEVTQTPSHQVTQMGQEVILRCVPISNHLYFYWYRQILGQKVEFLVSFYNNEISEKSEIFDDQFSVERPDGSNFTLKIRSTKLEDSAMYFCASSEDSQKLFFGSGTQLSVL.

The V call is TRBV6-1, the J call TRBJ2-5, with TRBD2 matching over 8 bases. The V gene's germline CDR1 is MNHNS and CDR2 SASEGT. The length of the CDR3 is 15 residues. With V trimmed by 7 bases and J by 1 base, 8 bases remained unmatched. The CDR3 reads CASTGSGGIQETQYF. The CDR3 DNA reads TGTGCCAGCACTGGGAGCGGGGGAATCCAAGAGACCCAGTACTTC.